The rows below give T cell receptor beta chains drawn from one sample of a study of Tregs in tolerant kidney transplant recipients. Profiling relied on immunoSEQ multiplex PCR, and the TCRdb table lists in-frame clones only, not all of them. The sample has tens of thousands of clones; approximately 84% are singletons. Source: CD8+ T cells from blood (PBMCs), taken 6 months after the transplant. The receptors shown here come from a human patient who received a combined kidney and bone marrow transplant. A subset of T cells may come from the graft donor. Each CDR3 is given with its conserved first and last residue. The order of the fields is CDR3 protein, CDR3 DNA, clone size, V gene, D gene, J gene. A D gene is named only where the DNA matches it firmly. Size is omitted from some rows. Given values are once, few, many or a class for expanded clones.

CASSLSATGTNQPQHF	TGTGCCAGCAGTTTATCTGCGACAGGGACGAATCAGCCCCAGCATTTT	NA	TRBV27	TRBD1	TRBJ1-5
CACRLGQGVDTQYF	TGTGCCTGTAGGCTTGGACAGGGAGTAGATACGCAGTATTTT	NA	TRBV6-5	TRBD1	TRBJ2-3
CASSEGQSAYGYTF	TGTGCCAGCAGCGAGGGACAGAGCGCTTATGGCTACACCTTC	NA	TRBV6-4	TRBD1	TRBJ1-2
CASSYSMTGEYYGYTF	TGTGCCAGCAGTTACTCGATGACAGGGGAATACTATGGCTACACCTTC	few	TRBV13	TRBD1	TRBJ1-2
CASSESGGPYEQYF	TGTGCCAGCAGTGAGTCAGGGGGCCCCTACGAGCAGTACTTC	NA	TRBV6-1	TRBD1	TRBJ2-7
CASSIGGQTYNEQFF	TGTGCCAGTAGTATTGGGGGACAGACCTACAATGAGCAGTTCTTC	NA	TRBV19	TRBD1	TRBJ2-1
CASSWVGGPNNEQFF	TGTGCCAGCAGCTGGGTCGGGGGTCCCAACAATGAGCAGTTCTTC	NA	TRBV7-6	NA	TRBJ2-1
CASSLNLAPDTQYF	TGCGCCAGCAGCCTAAATTTGGCCCCCGATACGCAGTATTTT	NA	TRBV4-3	NA	TRBJ2-3
CASSLPRRQGGEQFF	TGTGCCAGCAGCCTCCCACGAAGACAGGGCGGTGAGCAGTTCTTC	NA	TRBV7-2	TRBD1	TRBJ2-1
CASSLTRGRFLPGNTIYF	TGTGCCAGCAGCTTAACGAGGGGGCGCTTTTTGCCTGGAAACACCATATATTTT	once	TRBV7-2	TRBD1	TRBJ1-3
CASSQVPAYEQYF	TGCGCCAGCAGCCAAGTACCAGCCTACGAGCAGTACTTC	NA	TRBV4-3	NA	TRBJ2-7
CASSLEGEGNQPQHF	TGTGCCAGCAGCTTAGAAGGGGAGGGCAATCAGCCCCAGCATTTT	NA	TRBV7-9	NA	TRBJ1-5
CASSGTSGRAYNEQFF	TGTGCCAGCAGCGGGACTAGCGGGCGTGCCTACAATGAGCAGTTCTTC	NA	TRBV9	TRBD2	TRBJ2-1
CASSQSTSGRAYEQYF	TGCGCCAGCAGCCAATCCACTAGCGGGAGGGCGTACGAGCAGTACTTC	few	TRBV4-3	TRBD2	TRBJ2-7
CASRGLAGGHEQFF	TGTGCCAGCAGGGGCCTAGCGGGAGGTCATGAGCAGTTCTTC	NA	TRBV7-6	TRBD2	TRBJ2-1
CASSLVPAEEQYF	TGTGCCAGCAGCTTAGTCCCAGCGGAGGAGCAGTACTTC	few	TRBV7-2	NA	TRBJ2-7
CASRAMNSGNTIYF	TGTGCCAGCAGGGCAATGAACTCTGGAAACACCATATATTTT	once	TRBV9	NA	TRBJ1-3
CASSLGFGLVYEQYF	TGTGCCAGCAGCCTGGGATTCGGACTAGTCTACGAGCAGTACTTC	NA	TRBV5-6	TRBD2	TRBJ2-7
CASSLGGFSGGAQETQYF	TGTGCCAGCAGCTTAGGTGGATTTAGCGGGGGGGCCCAAGAGACCCAGTACTTC	once	TRBV7-6	TRBD2	TRBJ2-5
CASSLGTDIVPEAFF	TGTGCCAGCAGCTTGGGGACAGACATTGTGCCTGAAGCTTTCTTT	NA	TRBV7-9	TRBD1	TRBJ1-1
CASSQDTGYNSPLHF	TGCGCCAGCAGCCAAGATACAGGGTATAATTCCCCCCTCCACTTT	NA	TRBV4-3	NA	TRBJ1-6